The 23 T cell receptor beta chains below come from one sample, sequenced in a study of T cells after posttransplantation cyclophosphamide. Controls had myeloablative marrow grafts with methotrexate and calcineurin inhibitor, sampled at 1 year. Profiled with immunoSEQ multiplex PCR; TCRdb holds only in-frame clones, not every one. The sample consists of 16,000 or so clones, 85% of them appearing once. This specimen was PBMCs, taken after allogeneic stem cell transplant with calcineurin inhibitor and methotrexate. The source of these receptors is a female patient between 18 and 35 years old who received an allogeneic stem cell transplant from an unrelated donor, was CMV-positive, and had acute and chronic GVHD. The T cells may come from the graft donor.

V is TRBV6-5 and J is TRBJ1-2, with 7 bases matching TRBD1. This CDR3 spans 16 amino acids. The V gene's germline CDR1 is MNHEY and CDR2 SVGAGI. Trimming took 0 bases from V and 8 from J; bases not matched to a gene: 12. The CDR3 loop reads CASSYSPGQKTGGYTF. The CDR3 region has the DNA TGTGCCAGCAGTTACTCTCCGGGACAGAAGACGGGGGGCTACACCTTC.

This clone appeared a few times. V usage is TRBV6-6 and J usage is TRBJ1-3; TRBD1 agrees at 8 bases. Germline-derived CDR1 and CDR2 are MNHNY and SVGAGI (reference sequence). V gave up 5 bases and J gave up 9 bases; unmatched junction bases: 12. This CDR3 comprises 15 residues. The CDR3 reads CASSQAGTGLGTIYF. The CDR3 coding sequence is TGTGCCAGCAGTCAGGCCGGGACAGGTTTGGGCACCATATATTTT.

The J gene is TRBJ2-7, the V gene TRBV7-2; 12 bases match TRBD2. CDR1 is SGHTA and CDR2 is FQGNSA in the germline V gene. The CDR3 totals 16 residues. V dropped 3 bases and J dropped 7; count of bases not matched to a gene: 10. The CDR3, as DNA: TGTGCCAGCAGCTTTGGACTAGCGGGATGGAGATTAGAGCAGTACTTC. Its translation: CASSFGLAGWRLEQYF. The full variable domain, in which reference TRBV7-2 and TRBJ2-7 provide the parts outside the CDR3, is GAGVSQSPSNKVTEKGKDVELRCDPISGHTALYWYRQSLGQGLEFLIYFQGNSAPDKSGLPSDRFSAERTGGSVSTLTIQRTQQEDSAVYLCASSFGLAGWRLEQYFGPGTRLTVT.

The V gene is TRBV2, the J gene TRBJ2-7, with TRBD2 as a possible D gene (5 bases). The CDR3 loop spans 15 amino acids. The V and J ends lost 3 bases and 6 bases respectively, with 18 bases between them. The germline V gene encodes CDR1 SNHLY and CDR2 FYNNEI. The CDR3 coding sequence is TGTGCCAGCAGTGATCAATTTTACGGACGGGGCGAGCAGTACTTC. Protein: CASSDQFYGRGEQYF.

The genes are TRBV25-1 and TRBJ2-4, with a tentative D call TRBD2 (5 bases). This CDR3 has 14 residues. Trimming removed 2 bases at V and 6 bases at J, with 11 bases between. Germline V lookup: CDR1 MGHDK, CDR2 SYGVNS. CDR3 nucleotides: TGTGCCAGCAGTGAAGAAGCCCGGGGAAACATTCAGTACTTC. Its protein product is CASSEEARGNIQYF.

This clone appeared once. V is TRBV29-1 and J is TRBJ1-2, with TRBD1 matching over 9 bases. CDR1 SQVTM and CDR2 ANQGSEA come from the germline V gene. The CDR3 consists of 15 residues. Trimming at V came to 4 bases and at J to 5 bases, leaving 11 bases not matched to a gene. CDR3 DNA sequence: TGCAGCGTTGTAGACAAGGACAGGGGAAATTATGGCTACACCTTC. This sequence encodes CSVVDKDRGNYGYTF.

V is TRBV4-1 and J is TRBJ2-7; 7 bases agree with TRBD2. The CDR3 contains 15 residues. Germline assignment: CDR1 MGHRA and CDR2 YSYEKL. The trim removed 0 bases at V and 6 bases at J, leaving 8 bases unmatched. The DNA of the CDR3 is TGCGCCAGCAGCCAAGATCCCGGGAGGAGGAGCGAGCAGTACTTC. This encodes CASSQDPGRRSEQYF.

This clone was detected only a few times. The DNA for the CDR3 is TGTGCCATCAGTGAGTCCCAGACGGGGATCCATAATGAAAAACTGTTTTTT. It is translated as CAISESQTGIHNEKLFF. The chain carries TRBV10-3 and TRBJ1-4; D gene unclear. This CDR3 spans 17 amino acids. The germline V gene encodes CDR1 ENHRY and CDR2 SYGVKD. Trimming shortened V by 0 bases and J by 4 bases, and 15 bases separated the two germline ends.

The DNA for the CDR3 is TGCGCCAGCAGCTTCTCCGAACAGGGGCCCGGCAATGAGCAGTTCTTC. It is translated as CASSFSEQGPGNEQFF. V usage is TRBV5-1 and J usage is TRBJ2-1; 7 bases agree with TRBD1. The V and J ends lost 2 bases and 6 bases, in that order; junction bases with no gene match: 11. The CDR3 is 16 residues long. Per the germline V gene, CDR1 is SGHRS and CDR2 is YFSETQ.

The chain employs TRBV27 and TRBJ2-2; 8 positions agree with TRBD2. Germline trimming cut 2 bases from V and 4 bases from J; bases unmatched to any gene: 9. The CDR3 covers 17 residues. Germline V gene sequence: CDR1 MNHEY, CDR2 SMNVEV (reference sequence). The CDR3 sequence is CASSLRPGLGSTGELFF. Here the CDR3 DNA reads TGTGCCAGCAGTTTAAGGCCGGGACTAGGTTCCACCGGGGAGCTGTTTTTT.

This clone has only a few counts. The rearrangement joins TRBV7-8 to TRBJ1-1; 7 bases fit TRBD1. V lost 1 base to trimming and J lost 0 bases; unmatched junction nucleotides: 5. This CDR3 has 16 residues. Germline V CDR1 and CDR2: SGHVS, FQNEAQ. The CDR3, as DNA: TGTGCCAGCAGCTTAGAGGCAGGGGGAATGAACACTGAAGCTTTCTTT. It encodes CASSLEAGGMNTEAFF.

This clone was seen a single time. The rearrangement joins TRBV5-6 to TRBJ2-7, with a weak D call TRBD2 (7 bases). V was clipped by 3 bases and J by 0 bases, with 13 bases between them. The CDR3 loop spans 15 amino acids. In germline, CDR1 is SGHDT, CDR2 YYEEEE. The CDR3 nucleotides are TGTGCCAGCAGCTCCCCTGGGGGGGCCTCCTACGAGCAGTACTTC. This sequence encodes CASSSPGGASYEQYF.

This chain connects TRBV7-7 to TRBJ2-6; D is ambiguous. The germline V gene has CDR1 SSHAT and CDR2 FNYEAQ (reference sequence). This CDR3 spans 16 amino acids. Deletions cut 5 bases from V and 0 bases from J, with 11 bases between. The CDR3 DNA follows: TGTGCCAGCAGCCGTGGCCTCAGCTCTGGGGCCAACGTCCTGACTTTC. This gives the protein CASSRGLSSGANVLTF.

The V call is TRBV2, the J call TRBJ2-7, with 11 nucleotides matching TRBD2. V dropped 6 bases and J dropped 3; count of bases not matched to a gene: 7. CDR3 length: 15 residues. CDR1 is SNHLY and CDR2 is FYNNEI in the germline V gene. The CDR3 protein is CASRRPGLAVYEQYF. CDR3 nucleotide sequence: TGTGCCAGCAGACGCCCGGGACTAGCGGTCTACGAGCAGTACTTC.

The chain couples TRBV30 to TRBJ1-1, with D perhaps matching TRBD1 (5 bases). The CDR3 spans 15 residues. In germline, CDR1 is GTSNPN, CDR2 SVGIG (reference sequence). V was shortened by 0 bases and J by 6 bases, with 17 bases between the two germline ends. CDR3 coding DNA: TGTGCCTGGAGTGTACGGGGACTCAAGGGAGCTGAAGCTTTCTTT. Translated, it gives CAWSVRGLKGAEAFF. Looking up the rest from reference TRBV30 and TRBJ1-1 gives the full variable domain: SQTIHQWPATLVQPVGSPLSLECTVEGTSNPNLYWYRQAAGRGLQLLFYSVGIGQISSEVPQNLSASRPQDRQFILSSKKLLLSDSGFYLCAWSVRGLKGAEAFFGQGTRLTVV.

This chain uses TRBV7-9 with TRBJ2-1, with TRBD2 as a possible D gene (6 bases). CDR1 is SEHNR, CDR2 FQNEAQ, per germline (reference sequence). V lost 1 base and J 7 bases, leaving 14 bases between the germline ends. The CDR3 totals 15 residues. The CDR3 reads CASSLGRAGLNEQFF. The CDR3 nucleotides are TGTGCCAGCAGCTTAGGGAGGGCAGGGCTGAATGAGCAGTTCTTC.

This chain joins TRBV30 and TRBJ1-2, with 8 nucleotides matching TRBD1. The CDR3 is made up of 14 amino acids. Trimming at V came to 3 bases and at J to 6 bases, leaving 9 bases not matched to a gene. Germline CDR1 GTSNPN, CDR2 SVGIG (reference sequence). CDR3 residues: CAWRVNPGGDGYTF. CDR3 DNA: TGTGCCTGGAGGGTTAATCCAGGGGGCGATGGCTACACCTTC.

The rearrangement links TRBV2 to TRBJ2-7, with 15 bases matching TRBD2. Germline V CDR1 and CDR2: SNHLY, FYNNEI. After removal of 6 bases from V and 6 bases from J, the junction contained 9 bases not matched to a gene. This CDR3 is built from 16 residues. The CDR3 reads CASRVGLAGGQSEQYF. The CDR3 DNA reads TGTGCCAGCAGGGTGGGACTAGCGGGAGGCCAGTCCGAGCAGTACTTC.

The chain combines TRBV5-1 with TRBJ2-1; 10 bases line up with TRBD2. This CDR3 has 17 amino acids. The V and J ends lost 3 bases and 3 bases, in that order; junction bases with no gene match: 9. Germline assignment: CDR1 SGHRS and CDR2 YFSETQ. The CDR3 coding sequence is TGCGCCAGCAGCTCAGGACCGGGACTAGCGAACTACAATGAGCAGTTCTTC. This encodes CASSSGPGLANYNEQFF.

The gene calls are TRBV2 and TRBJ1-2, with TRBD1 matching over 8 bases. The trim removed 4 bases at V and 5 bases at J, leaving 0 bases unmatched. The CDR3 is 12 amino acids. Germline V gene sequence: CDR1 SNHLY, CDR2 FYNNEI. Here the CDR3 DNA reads TGTGCCAGCAGTGGGACAGGGTATGGCTACACCTTC. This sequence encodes CASSGTGYGYTF.

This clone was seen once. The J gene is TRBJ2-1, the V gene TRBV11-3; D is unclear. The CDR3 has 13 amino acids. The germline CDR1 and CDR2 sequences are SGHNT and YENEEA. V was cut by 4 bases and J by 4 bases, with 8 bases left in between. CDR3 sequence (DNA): TGTGCCAGCAGCTCCCCCCCTTACAATGAGCAGTTCTTC. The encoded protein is CASSSPPYNEQFF.

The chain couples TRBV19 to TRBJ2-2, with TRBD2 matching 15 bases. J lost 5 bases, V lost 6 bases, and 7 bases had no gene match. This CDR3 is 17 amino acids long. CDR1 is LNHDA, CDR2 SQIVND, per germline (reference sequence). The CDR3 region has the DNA TGTGCCAGTAGAACAGCGGGACTAGCGGGAGGTACCGGGGAGCTGTTTTTT. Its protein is CASRTAGLAGGTGELFF.

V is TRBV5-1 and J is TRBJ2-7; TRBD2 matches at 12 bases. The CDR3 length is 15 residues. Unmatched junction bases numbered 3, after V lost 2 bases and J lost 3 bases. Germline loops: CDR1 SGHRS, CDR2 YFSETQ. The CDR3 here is CASSLLAGGLYEQYF. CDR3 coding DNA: TGCGCCAGCAGCTTACTAGCGGGAGGTCTCTACGAGCAGTACTTC.